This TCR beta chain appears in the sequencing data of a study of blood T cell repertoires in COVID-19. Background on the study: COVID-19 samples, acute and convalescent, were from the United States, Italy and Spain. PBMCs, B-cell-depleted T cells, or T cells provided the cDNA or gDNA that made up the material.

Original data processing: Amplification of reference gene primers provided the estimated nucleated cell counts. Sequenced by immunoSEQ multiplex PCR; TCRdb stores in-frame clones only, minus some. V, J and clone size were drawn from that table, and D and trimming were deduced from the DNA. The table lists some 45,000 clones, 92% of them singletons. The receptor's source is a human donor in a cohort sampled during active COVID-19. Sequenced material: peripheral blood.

The CDR3 nucleotides are TGTGCCAGCAGGCCGAGCCCGGGACAGGGGAGCACCGGGGAGCTGTTTTTT. Its protein product is CASRPSPGQGSTGELFF. The rearrangement uses TRBV7-9 and TRBJ2-2, with 10 bases matching TRBD1. The CDR3 has 17 residues. CDR1 is SEHNR, CDR2 FQNEAQ, per germline (reference sequence). The ends lost 6 bases at V and 4 bases at J; junction bases unmatched: 11.